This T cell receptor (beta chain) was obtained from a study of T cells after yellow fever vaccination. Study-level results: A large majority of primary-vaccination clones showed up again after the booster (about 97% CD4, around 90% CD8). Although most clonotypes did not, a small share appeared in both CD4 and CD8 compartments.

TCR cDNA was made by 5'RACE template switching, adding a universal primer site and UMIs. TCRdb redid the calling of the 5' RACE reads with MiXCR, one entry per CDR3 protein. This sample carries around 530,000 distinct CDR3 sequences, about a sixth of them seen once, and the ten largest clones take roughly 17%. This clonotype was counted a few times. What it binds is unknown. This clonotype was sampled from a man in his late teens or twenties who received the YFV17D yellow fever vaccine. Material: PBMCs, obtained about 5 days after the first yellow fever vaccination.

DNA for the CDR3: TGTGCCAGCTCCCGGGAGGGATTTACAGGGGACGAGCAGTACTTC. Protein: CASSREGFTGDEQYF. The chain uses TRBV18 and TRBJ2-7, with a possible D match to TRBD2 (8 bases). The V end was cut by 6 bases, the J end by 5 bases, with 20 bases between. Germline lookup yields CDR1 KGHSH and CDR2 LQKENI. The CDR3 consists of 15 residues. The full variable domain, its missing parts supplied by reference TRBV18 and TRBJ2-7, is NAGVMQNPRHLVRRRGQEARLRCSPMKGHSHVYWYRQLPEEGLKFMVYLQKENIIDESGMPKERFSAEFPKEGPSILRIQQVVRGDSAAYFCASSREGFTGDEQYFGPGTRLTVT.